These 10 T cell receptor beta chains share one sample of origin, sequenced in a study of OX40 agonist ivuxolimab in advanced cancers. TCRdb keeps only in-frame clones here, not all; method: immunoSEQ multiplex PCR. Of approximately 20,000 clones listed, 70% to 90% are singletons. This sample comprised CD4+ or CD8+ T cells sorted from blood, obtained in a trial of the OX40 agonist ivuxolimab. The receptors originated from an adult with an advanced solid tumor such as melanoma, head and neck, liver or kidney cancer.

This chain joins TRBV27 and TRBJ1-4; D is possibly TRBD1 (6 bases). Looked up from germline, CDR1 is MNHEY and CDR2 is SMNVEV (reference sequence). V lost 3 bases to trimming and J lost 10 bases, with 15 bases between them. The length of the CDR3 is 14 residues. CDR3 sequence reads: CASSLGGGHGKLFF. CDR3 bases: TGTGCCAGCAGTTTGGGCGGGGGGCATGGAAAACTGTTTTTT.

The CDR3 here is CASSLDGSYEQYF. DNA of the CDR3: TGTGCCAGCAGCTTGGACGGCTCCTACGAGCAGTACTTC. V usage is TRBV5-4 and J usage is TRBJ2-7; D ambiguous. The CDR3 runs to 13 residues. Looked up from germline, CDR1 is SGHNT and CDR2 is YYREEE (reference sequence). Trimming cost V 0 bases and J 0 bases, with 4 bases left between them.

The chain is built from TRBV2 and TRBJ2-7; 8 positions match TRBD1. This CDR3 region has 15 residues. Germline values: CDR1 SNHLY, CDR2 FYNNEI. J gave up 0 bases and V 6 bases, and 7 bases lay outside the gene matches. The CDR3 DNA sequence: TGTGCCAGCAGGGAGTCGACAGGGGCCTCCTACGAGCAGTACTTC. Translation: CASRESTGASYEQYF.

This chain connects TRBV15 to TRBJ2-1; unclear D gene. The germline V gene has CDR1 LNHNV and CDR2 YYDKDF (reference sequence). CDR3 size: 13 residues. Trimming cost V 2 bases and J 2 bases, with 4 bases left between them. The CDR3 bases are TGTGCCACCAGCAGAAGAACCTACAATGAGCAGTTCTTC. Translating gives CATSRRTYNEQFF. The full variable domain, rest sourced from reference TRBV15 and TRBJ2-1, is DAMVIQNPRYQVTQFGKPVTLSCSQTLNHNVMYWYQQKSSQAPKLLFHYYDKDFNNEADTPDNFQSRRPNTSFCFLDIRSPGLGDTAMYLCATSRRTYNEQFFGPGTRLTVL.

This clone was recorded once. The chain is built from TRBV21-1 and TRBJ2-5. TRBV21-1 is reported as a pseudogene. The CDR3 covers 14 residues. The CDR3 coding sequence is TGTGCCAGCAGCCCCCTGGGACCGGAAGAGACCCAGTACTTC. Protein: CASSPLGPEETQYF.

The chain couples TRBV7-6 to TRBJ1-2; D is possibly TRBD1 (6 bases). Germline-derived CDR1 and CDR2 are SGHVS and FNYEAQ. The CDR3 length is 14 residues. Between the trimmed V and J ends, which lost 5 bases and 8 bases, there was a span of 18 bases. The CDR3 spells CASSRGTPPVGYTF. The CDR3 DNA follows: TGTGCCAGCAGCCGCGGGACACCTCCTGTGGGCTACACCTTC. Filled out from reference TRBV7-6 and TRBJ1-2, the complete variable domain reads GAGVSQSPRYKVTKRGQDVALRCDPISGHVSLYWYRQALGQGPEFLTYFNYEAQQDKSGLPNDRFSAERPEGSISTLTIQRTEQRDSAMYRCASSRGTPPVGYTFGSGTRLTVV.

The chain is built from TRBV18 and TRBJ2-5; D unresolved. The V end was cut by 3 bases, the J end by 1 base, with 3 bases between. The CDR3 length is 12 residues. Germline CDR1 and CDR2: KGHSH and LQKENI. CDR3 loop: CASSPPQETQYF. CDR3 bases: TGTGCCAGCTCACCGCCCCAAGAGACCCAGTACTTC.

The V call is TRBV10-1, the J call TRBJ2-1; D might be TRBD1 (5 bases). V gave up 2 bases and J gave up 3 bases, with 5 bases separating them. Germline lookup yields CDR1 WNHNN and CDR2 SYGVQD (reference sequence). This CDR3 has 13 amino acids. CDR3 DNA sequence: TGCGCCAGCAGTGAGGACAGCTACAATGAGCAGTTCTTC. It translates to CASSEDSYNEQFF.

The chain carries TRBV4-1 and TRBJ2-1; TRBD1 matches 10 bases. The ends lost 1 base at V and 5 bases at J; junction bases unmatched: 8. The V gene's germline CDR1 is MGHRA and CDR2 YSYEKL. This CDR3 has 17 amino acids. The CDR3 loop reads CASSQGLGQGSHNEQFF. The CDR3 nucleotides read TGCGCCAGCAGCCAAGGGTTGGGACAGGGGTCCCACAATGAGCAGTTCTTC.

This clone has a handful of counts. The chain links TRBV5-1 to TRBJ1-5, with D tentatively TRBD1 (5 bases). Germline loops: CDR1 SGHRS, CDR2 YFSETQ. The germline V and J ends were trimmed by 0 bases and 5 bases, with 9 bases remaining between them. This CDR3 is built from 14 residues. CDR3 nucleotides: TGCGCCAGCAGCTTGGGCCAGGGCGATCAGCCCCAGCATTTT. It yields the protein CASSLGQGDQPQHF.